The entry that follows covers one T cell receptor (beta chain) sequence. The table lists this clonotype with a few counts. Its antigen is not yet known. No much larger clonotype is one base removed from it; base qualities were not supplied. The roughly 37 donors, aged roughly 6 to 100 years, were systemically healthy Caucasian individuals from Russia. Each donor gave around 9 milliliters of peripheral blood, collected into EDTA-treated Vacutainer tubes. PBMCs were isolated by Ficoll-Paque density-gradient centrifugation, with at least 7 million obtained per sample. Trizol reagent was used to extract total RNA from the PBMCs, yielding at least 5.5 micrograms per sample. Naive CD45RAhigh/CD27high T cell percentages were measured by flow cytometry on a PBMC aliquot from every donor. The data stem from a study of blood T cells in healthy people across ages (dated by TCRdb to between 2014 and 2017). Study-level background: Template switching captured roughly one uniquely barcoded TCR beta cDNA molecule per two T cells in model experiments. The study measured age-related changes in TCR beta repertoire diversity using deep sequencing normalized with unique cDNA molecular identifiers. The donors were split into four age groups: young (average around 15 years), middle-aged (more than 35), aged (62) and long-lived (under 85). To avoid experimental bias, donors of different ages were distributed randomly across sequencing lanes. Using the same blood draw, the study looked at two additional independent replicas of 1 million unique cDNA reads for two donors, one aged 18 to 30 and the other aged 80 or older. Findings and caveats that apply to the study as a whole: Since profiling was done on bulk unsorted PBMCs, naive and antigen-experienced compartments could not be conclusively compared. Estimates of total diversity from one million sequenced T cells were regarded as lower bounds and underestimates. The percentage of naive T cells measured by flow cytometry correlated strongly with observed TCR beta diversity. The CMV infection status of donors was not known, potentially confounding age-related changes in expanded clonotypes. Observed TCR beta diversity per million T cells fell roughly linearly with age, and a significant reduction was already apparent by age approximately 40. Compared with the aged group, the long-lived group had more naive CD4+ T cells, fewer expanded clones and increased TCR diversity, a pattern suggesting age selection.

Library prep was done by 5' RACE. Sequencing used an Illumina HiSeq 2500. The second PCR ran for about 6 to 12 cycles and used a J-beta primer mix along with a sample-barcoded 5' primer. A template-switch 5' adaptor carrying 12 random nucleotides introduced a unique molecular identifier onto each TCR beta cDNA molecule. At least 2.5 million CDR3-containing paired-end reads were obtained from each sample. All of the RNA was converted into first-strand cDNA using the Mint cDNA synthesis kit, with a TRBC-specific oligonucleotide serving as the primer. All cDNA was treated with uracil-DNA glycosylase and then went through a first 18-cycle PCR with the universal primers M1SS and BC2_uni_R. The paper's processing steps were these. Normalization of each sample was performed by random selection of 1 million high-quality reads, each carrying a distinct molecular identifier. Reads sharing molecular identifiers were discarded rather than binned into consensus sequences. MiTCR, with a Q25 quality threshold and the strictest error-elimination algorithm, was used for CDR3 identification, clonotype clustering and error correction. A nonparametric unseen species model with Euler transformation was used to estimate a lower bound on total TCR beta diversity. Using fastp at Q25 and MiXCR, TCRdb reprocessed the public reads and kept productive beta chains. All rows with the same CDR3 protein become a single entry with the most common DNA and genes. The V and J calls, along with clone size, are taken from TCRdb and not from the paper's own processing. The sample table lists hundreds of thousands of distinct CDR3 sequences, approximately 21% of them with a count of one. In total, the top ten clones hold 3% to 4% of the sample.

CDR1 and CDR2 were assigned from the germline V gene as MNHEY and SVGAGI. For this chain, trimming is 7 bases at the V end and 4 bases at the J end, and the number of junction bases without a gene match is 12. The CDR3 covers 15 residues, taking in both the cysteine and the phenylalanine. Kept here is only the CDR3 DNA, which spans 45 bases and is read in frame from base 1. The sequence derives from a man between 65 and 85 years old in good health. Material for sequencing was blood. The chain is assembled from TRBV6-5 and TRBJ2-5, with 7 bases in between that match TRBD2. The sequenced DNA is TGTGCCAGCATCCGAGCGGGATCTGGCCCAGAGACCCAGTACTTC. Its protein reads: CASIRAGSGPETQYF.